The TCR beta chain described here comes from a study of post-analysis software for immune sequencing data. Study-wide results and caveats: When patients were compared with controls, a handful of TRBV segments were more frequent, TRBV5-6, TRBV5-1 and TRBV20-1 among them.

Prepared libraries of TCR beta cDNA carried unique molecular identifiers. TCRdb ran MiXCR on the PCR reads and lists one entry per CDR3 protein. The profile covers more than 500,000 distinct CDR3 sequences, with 30% to 40% appearing a single time and less than 6% taken by the ten largest. V lost 5 bases to trimming and J lost 6 bases; unmatched junction nucleotides: 7. This CDR3 is built from 15 residues. Germline V CDR1 and CDR2: SGHTA, FQGNSA. As for this clonotype: Its cognate antigen is unknown.

The chain links TRBV7-2 to TRBJ1-6; TRBD1 matches at 7 bases. This clonotype was obtained from a girl younger than 18 with multiple sclerosis. Sequencing was performed on blood. As DNA, the CDR3 is TGTGCCAGCAGCAGCAGACAGGGTCCTAATTCACCCCTCCACTTT. Translation: CASSSRQGPNSPLHF.